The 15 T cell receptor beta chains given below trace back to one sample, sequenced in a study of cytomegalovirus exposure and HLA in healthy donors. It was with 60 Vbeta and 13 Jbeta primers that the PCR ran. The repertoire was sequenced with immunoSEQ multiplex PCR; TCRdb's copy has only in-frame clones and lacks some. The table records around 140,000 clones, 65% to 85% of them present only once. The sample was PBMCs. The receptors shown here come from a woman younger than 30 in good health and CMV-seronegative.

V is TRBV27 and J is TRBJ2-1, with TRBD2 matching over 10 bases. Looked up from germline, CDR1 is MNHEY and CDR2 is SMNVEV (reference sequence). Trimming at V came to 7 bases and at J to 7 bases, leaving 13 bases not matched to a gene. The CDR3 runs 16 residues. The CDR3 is CASNLRSGRALNEQFF. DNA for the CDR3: TGTGCCAGCAACCTTCGGAGCGGGAGGGCTCTTAATGAGCAGTTCTTC.

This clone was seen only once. The DNA of the CDR3 is TGCGCCAGCAGCCGGATCCCCGGGACTACGAGGGAGACCCAGTACTTC. Translating gives CASSRIPGTTRETQYF. This sequence joins TRBV4-1 and TRBJ2-5, with TRBD2 matching over 7 bases. The CDR3 contains 16 residues. V shed 4 bases and J 5 bases; nucleotides not matched to a gene: 13. Germline values: CDR1 MGHRA, CDR2 YSYEKL.

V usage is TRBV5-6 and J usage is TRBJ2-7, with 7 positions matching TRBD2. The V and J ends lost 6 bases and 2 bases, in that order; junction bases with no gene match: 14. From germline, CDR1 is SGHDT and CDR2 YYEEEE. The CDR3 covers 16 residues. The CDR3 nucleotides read TGTGCCAGCAACACAGCGGGAACCCCAACCGCCTACGAGCAGTACTTC. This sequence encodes CASNTAGTPTAYEQYF.

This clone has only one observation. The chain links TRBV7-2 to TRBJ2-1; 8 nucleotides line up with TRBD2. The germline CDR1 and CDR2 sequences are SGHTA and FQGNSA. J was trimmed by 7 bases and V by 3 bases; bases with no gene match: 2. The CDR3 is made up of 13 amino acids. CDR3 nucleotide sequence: TGTGCCAGCAGCTTGGGACTAGGAAATGAGCAGTTCTTC. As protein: CASSLGLGNEQFF. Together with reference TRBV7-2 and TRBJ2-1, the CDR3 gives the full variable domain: GAGVSQSPSNKVTEKGKDVELRCDPISGHTALYWYRQSLGQGLEFLIYFQGNSAPDKSGLPSDRFSAERTGGSVSTLTIQRTQQEDSAVYLCASSLGLGNEQFFGPGTRLTVL.

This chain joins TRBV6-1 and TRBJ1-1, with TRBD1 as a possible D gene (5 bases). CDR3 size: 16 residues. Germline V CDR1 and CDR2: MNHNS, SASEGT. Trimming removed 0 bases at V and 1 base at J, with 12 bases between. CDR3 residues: CASSEAETGSNTEAFF. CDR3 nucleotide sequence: TGTGCCAGCAGTGAAGCGGAAACAGGATCGAACACTGAAGCTTTCTTT.

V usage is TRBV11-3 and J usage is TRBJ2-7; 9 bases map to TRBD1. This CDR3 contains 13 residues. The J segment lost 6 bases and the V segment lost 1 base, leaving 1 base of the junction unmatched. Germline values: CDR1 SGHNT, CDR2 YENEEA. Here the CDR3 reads CASSLGQGGEQYF. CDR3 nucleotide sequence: TGTGCCAGCAGCTTAGGACAGGGGGGCGAGCAGTACTTC.

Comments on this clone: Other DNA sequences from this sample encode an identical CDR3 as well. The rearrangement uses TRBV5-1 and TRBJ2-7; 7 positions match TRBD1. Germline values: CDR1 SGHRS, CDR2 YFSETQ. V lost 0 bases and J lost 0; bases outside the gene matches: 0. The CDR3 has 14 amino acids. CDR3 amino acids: CASSLGQGSYEQYF. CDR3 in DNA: TGCGCCAGCAGCTTGGGACAGGGCTCCTACGAGCAGTACTTC. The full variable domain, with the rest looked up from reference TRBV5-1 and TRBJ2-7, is KAGVTQTPRYLIKTRGQQVTLSCSPISGHRSVSWYQQTPGQGLQFLFEYFSETQRNKGNFPGRFSGRQFSNSRSEMNVSTLELGDSALYLCASSLGQGSYEQYFGPGTRLTVT.

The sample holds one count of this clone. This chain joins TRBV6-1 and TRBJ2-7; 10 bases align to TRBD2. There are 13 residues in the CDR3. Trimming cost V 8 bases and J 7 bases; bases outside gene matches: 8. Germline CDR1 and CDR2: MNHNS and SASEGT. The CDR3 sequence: CASRAAGGQEQYF. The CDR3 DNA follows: TGTGCCAGCCGAGCAGCGGGAGGGCAGGAGCAGTACTTC.

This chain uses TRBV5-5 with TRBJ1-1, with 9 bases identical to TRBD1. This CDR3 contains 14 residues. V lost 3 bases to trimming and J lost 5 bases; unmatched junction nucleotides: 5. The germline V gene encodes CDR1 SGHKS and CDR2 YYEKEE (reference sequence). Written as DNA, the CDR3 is TGTGCCAGCAGCTCGACAGGGGGAAGGACTGAAGCTTTCTTT. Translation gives CASSSTGGRTEAFF.

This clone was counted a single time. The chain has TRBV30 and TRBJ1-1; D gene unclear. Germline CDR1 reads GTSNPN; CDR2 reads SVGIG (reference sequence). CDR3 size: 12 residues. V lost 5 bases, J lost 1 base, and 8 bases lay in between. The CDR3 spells CAWARPNTEAFF. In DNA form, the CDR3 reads TGTGCCTGGGCCAGGCCGAACACTGAAGCTTTCTTT.

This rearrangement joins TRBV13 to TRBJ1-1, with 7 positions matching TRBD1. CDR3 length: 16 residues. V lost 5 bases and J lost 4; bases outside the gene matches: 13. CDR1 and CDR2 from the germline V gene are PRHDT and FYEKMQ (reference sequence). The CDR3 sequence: CASSRRTGAGGTEAFF. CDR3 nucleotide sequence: TGTGCCAGCAGCAGGAGGACAGGCGCGGGGGGCACTGAAGCTTTCTTT.

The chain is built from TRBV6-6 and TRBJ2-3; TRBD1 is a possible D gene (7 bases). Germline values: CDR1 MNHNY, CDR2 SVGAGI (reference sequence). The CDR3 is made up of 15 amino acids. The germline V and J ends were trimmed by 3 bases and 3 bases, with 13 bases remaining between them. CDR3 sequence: CASSYRPGGTDTQYF. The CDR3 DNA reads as TGTGCCAGCAGTTATCGGCCAGGGGGGACAGATACGCAGTATTTT.

The CDR3 sequence is CASSFTLTGKFAGYTF. The CDR3 DNA reads TGTGCCAGCAGCTTCACACTGACAGGGAAGTTTGCAGGCTACACCTTC. The chain links TRBV5-6 to TRBJ1-2; 7 bases agree with TRBD1. CDR1 and CDR2 (germline): SGHDT, YYEEEE. Losses at the gene ends were 2 bases for V and 8 bases for J; bases not matched to a gene: 15. The CDR3 has 16 residues. The variable domain in full, completed from reference TRBV5-6 and TRBJ1-2, reads DAGVTQSPTHLIKTRGQQVTLRCSPKSGHDTVSWYQQALGQGPQFIFQYYEEEERQRGNFPDRFSGHQFPNYSSELNVNALLLGDSALYLCASSFTLTGKFAGYTFGSGTRLTVV.

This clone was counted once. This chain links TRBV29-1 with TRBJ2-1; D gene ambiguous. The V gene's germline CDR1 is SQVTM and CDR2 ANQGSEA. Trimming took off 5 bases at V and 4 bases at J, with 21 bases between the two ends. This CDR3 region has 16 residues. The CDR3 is CSVKALLSRTYNEQFF. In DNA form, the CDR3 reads TGCAGCGTTAAAGCTCTTCTAAGTCGTACGTACAATGAGCAGTTCTTC.

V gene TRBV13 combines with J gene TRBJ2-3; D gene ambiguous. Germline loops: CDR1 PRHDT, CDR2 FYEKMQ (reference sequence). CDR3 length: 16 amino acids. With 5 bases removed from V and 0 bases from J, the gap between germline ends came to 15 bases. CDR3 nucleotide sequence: TGTGCCAGCAGCCTAACGACAAGCAGTAGCACAGATACGCAGTATTTT. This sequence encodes CASSLTTSSSTDTQYF. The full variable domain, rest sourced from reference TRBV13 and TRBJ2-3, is AAGVIQSPRHLIKEKRETATLKCYPIPRHDTVYWYQQGPGQDPQFLISFYEKMQSDKGSIPDRFSAQQFSDYHSELNMSSLELGDSALYFCASSLTTSSSTDTQYFGPGTRLTVL.